Given below is one T cell receptor (beta chain) in context. Antigen unknown. This record comes from a study of beta chain features in type 1 diabetes. Study conclusions and caveats: Insertions were fewer and deletions more numerous at VDJ junctions in type 1 diabetes patients. TCRB CDR3s were moderately but significantly shorter in Type 1 diabetes patients in all four CD4+ subsets. PCR might preferentially amplify shorter templates, equally in patients and controls.

This CDR3 spans 16 amino acids. The V gene's germline CDR1 is KGHSH and CDR2 LQKENI. Trimming cost V 3 bases and J 6 bases; bases outside gene matches: 12. The investigators reverse transcribed all of the isolated RNA, so they sequenced expressed TCRB transcripts. This table comes from immunoSEQ multiplex PCR, and its TCRdb copy is limited to in-frame clones, with some not included. The data hold about 140,000 clones, with around 9.3% observed a single time. The sequenced material came from naive CD4+ T cells from blood. V is TRBV18 and J is TRBJ2-7; 9 nucleotides line up with TRBD1. The origin of this receptor is a man younger than 35 in good health. This chain's CDR3 is CASSPNAGTGLGEQYF. The CDR3, as DNA: TGTGCCAGCTCACCCAACGCCGGGACAGGGTTGGGCGAGCAGTACTTC.